The clone carrying this TCR beta chain was found a few times. V was clipped by 0 bases and J by 3 bases, with 13 bases between them. Germline V gives CDR1 SQVTM, CDR2 ANQGSEA. CDR3 size: 15 residues. The sample belongs to a study of blood T cells in healthy people across ages. For the second PCR, which ran for roughly 6 to 12 cycles, a sample-barcoded 5' primer and a J-beta primer mix were used. TCRdb re-called the 5' RACE reads with MiXCR, one entry per CDR3 protein. The sample has around 1,000,000 distinct CDR3 sequences, roughly 24% seen once. This same sample was also taken into another study, of T cells of mothers and their children.

The rearrangement links TRBV29-1 to TRBJ2-3; D ambiguous. The sequence derives from a girl under 10 years old in good health. The sample consisted of blood. The CDR3 loop reads CSVEDWKVGTDTQYF. CDR3 in DNA: TGCAGCGTTGAAGACTGGAAGGTTGGTACAGATACGCAGTATTTT.